The entry below gives a single TCR beta chain sequence along with its context. Graft specimens yielded both intraepithelial and lamina propria lymphocytes. This specimen comes from a study of graft-versus-host responses after intestinal transplantation. Study-level background: Multivisceral, liver-intestinal, or isolated intestinal grafts went to recipients.

The CDR3 covers 19 residues. Germline CDR1 MDHEN, CDR2 SYDVKM. J was trimmed by 5 bases and V by 1 base; bases with no gene match: 19. Using immunoSEQ multiplex PCR, the repertoire was profiled, and TCRdb retains in-frame clones only, with some absent. The table shows 60,000 to 75,000 clones, with around 90% occurring only once. The source is a human patient who received an intestinal transplant, so some T cells may come from the graft donor. This sequence joins TRBV28 and TRBJ2-7; 8 bases line up with TRBD1. This specimen consisted of ileum tissue, obtained approximately 370 days after transplant. CDR3 sequence reads: CASSLSRTGKRNEANEQYF. The CDR3 coding sequence is TGTGCCAGCAGTTTATCCCGGACAGGGAAAAGGAATGAGGCAAACGAGCAGTACTTC.